This T cell receptor (beta chain) was sequenced during a study of cytomegalovirus exposure and HLA in healthy donors. Across the study: An earlier analysis identified 110 million or so unique TCR beta sequences in about 200 million T cells. Findings and caveats of the study: It was likely that a cluster of highly shared sequence variants was a sequencing artifact. Several of the most significant clusters appeared, in a later analysis, to be linked to common viral pathogens.

The CDR3 consists of 15 residues. CDR1 and CDR2 (germline): SGHRS, YFSETQ. Trimming cost V 4 bases and J 8 bases; bases outside gene matches: 6. In the case of this clone: Antigen: not known.

The PCR made use of 60 Vbeta and 13 Jbeta primers. Here immunoSEQ multiplex PCR was the method, and the copy in TCRdb shows in-frame clones only, minus some. The repertoire holds over 150,000 clones, over 65% seen once, with 3% to 4% in the top ten. Material: PBMCs. The chain combines TRBV5-1 with TRBJ2-1; 13 nucleotides match TRBD2. This receptor was obtained from a woman in her 40s in good health and CMV-seronegative. CDR3 protein: CASSPRTSGSDEQFF. The CDR3 region has the DNA TGCGCCAGCAGCCCACGGACTAGCGGGAGCGATGAGCAGTTCTTC.